This TCR beta chain was identified during a study of cytomegalovirus exposure and HLA in healthy donors. PCR amplification relied on 60 Vbeta primers (plus 13 Jbeta primers). Measured with immunoSEQ multiplex PCR; TCRdb has only the in-frame clones, and not every one. Of roughly 63,000 clones listed, 75% were seen once; the top ten hold roughly a quarter. J lost 6 bases, V lost 9 bases, and 5 bases had no gene match. This CDR3 is built from 13 residues. Germline V CDR1 and CDR2: MNHNS, SASEGT. About this clone: Its antigen is unidentified.

Study-level findings and limits: In a later analysis, specific HLA alleles were associated with 16,000 or so TCR beta sequences at a 0.05 false discovery rate. Productive status was seen about 90% or about 30% of the time for most TCR beta V segments in an earlier analysis. Sequencing likely generated an artifact that appeared as a cluster of highly shared sequence variants. It emerged from a later analysis that several of the most significant clusters appeared to be linked to common viral pathogens.

The clonotype originates from a woman aged 40 to 55 in good health and CMV-seropositive. Sequencing was done on a sample of PBMCs. This chain connects TRBV6-1 to TRBJ1-2, with 12 bases aligning to TRBD1. The CDR3 DNA is TGTGCCAGTGGGACAGGGGGCAAGCATGGCTACACCTTC. Its translation is CASGTGGKHGYTF.